The 21 T cell receptor beta chains listed next were all sequenced from one sample in a study of spatial heterogeneity in lung cancer. Time point indicated: sample taken at primary tumor resection. Whole RNA, which was extracted from tumor, nontumor lung tissue or frozen PBMC, was sequenced without any cell sorting. TCRdb analysed the 5' RACE reads with MiXCR anew, one entry per CDR3 protein. The sample yields tens of thousands of distinct CDR3 sequences, about an eighth seen once. Sample: PBMCs, taken at surgery. Receptor source: a male donor with early-stage non-small cell lung cancer.

This clonotype was seen ten or more times. The rearrangement links TRBV6-5 to TRBJ2-1, with TRBD1 identical over 7 bases. CDR3 length equals 13 residues. Germline trimming cut 5 bases from V and 5 bases from J; bases unmatched to any gene: 3. CDR1 and CDR2 from the germline V gene are MNHEY and SVGAGI. This CDR3 reads CASSRGQNNEQFF. The CDR3 nucleotides read TGTGCCAGCAGTAGGGGACAGAACAATGAGCAGTTCTTC.

The chain has TRBV29-1 and TRBJ2-6, with 7 bases fitting TRBD1. Trimming took 4 bases from V and 1 from J; bases not matched to a gene: 1. CDR1 is SQVTM and CDR2 is ANQGSEA in the germline V gene. The CDR3 has 14 residues. The CDR3 sequence: CSVGGQSGANVLTF. The CDR3 DNA is TGCAGCGTTGGGGGACAGTCTGGGGCCAACGTCCTGACTTTC.

Worth noting for this clonotype: A much larger clone lies a single base off, so this may be a read error. The chain couples TRBV20-1 to TRBJ2-6; perhaps D is TRBD1 or TRBD2 (5 bases each). Germline CDR1 reads DFQATT; CDR2 reads SNEGSKA (reference sequence). The CDR3 runs 16 residues. This chain's CDR3 is CSARPPGLSGTNVLTF. The CDR3 DNA reads as TGCAGTGCTCGGCCGCCGGGGCTCTCTGGGACCAACGTCCTGACTTTC.

Only a few counts were recorded for this clonotype. The chain is built from TRBV28 and TRBJ2-1; weak D call: TRBD1 (6 bases). This CDR3 has 13 residues. Germline V gene data show CDR1 as MDHEN and CDR2 as SYDVKM. V was cut by 6 bases and J by 7 bases, with 13 bases left in between. This CDR3 is CASRYRVGNEQFF. The CDR3 DNA is TGTGCCAGCAGATACAGGGTCGGGAATGAGCAGTTCTTC.

This clonotype was seen repeatedly, ten times or more. The chain combines TRBV29-1 with TRBJ2-1, with D maybe TRBD1 (5 bases). Germline-derived CDR1 and CDR2 are SQVTM and ANQGSEA. The CDR3 has 13 residues. The V end lost 4 bases, the J end lost 4 bases, and 11 bases lay between the germline ends. In DNA, the CDR3 is TGCAGCGTTGCTGGCAGGGATTACAATGAGCAGTTCTTC. It encodes CSVAGRDYNEQFF.

This clonotype turned up a few times. This chain links TRBV4-2 with TRBJ1-1, with D hard to call. Between the trimmed V and J ends, which lost 1 base and 4 bases, there was a span of 13 bases. Germline-derived CDR1 and CDR2 are LGHNA and YNFKEQ. This CDR3 region has 15 residues. The CDR3 DNA follows: TGTGCCAGCAGCCAAGGAGAGGCGGTGGGCACTGAAGCTTTCTTT. Translated, it gives CASSQGEAVGTEAFF.

The chain combines TRBV20-1 with TRBJ2-1, with TRBD2 matching 7 bases. Looked up from germline, CDR1 is DFQATT and CDR2 is SNEGSKA (reference sequence). The CDR3 length is 15 residues. Losses at the gene ends were 1 base for V and 5 bases for J; bases not matched to a gene: 8. The CDR3 DNA sequence: TGCAGTGCTAGAGCGGGCGGGAGCGTCCACAATGAGCAGTTCTTC. Translated: CSARAGGSVHNEQFF.

The sample holds many counts of this clonotype. This sequence joins TRBV4-2 and TRBJ1-3; D is undetermined. CDR1 is LGHNA, CDR2 YNFKEQ, per germline. V lost 1 base and J 0 bases, leaving 7 bases between the germline ends. This CDR3 comprises 15 residues. CDR3 DNA: TGTGCCAGCAGCCAAGGTCCAGGCTCTGGAAACACCATATATTTT. Its translation: CASSQGPGSGNTIYF.

The CDR3 loop reads CSVAEGGGGYTF. The DNA for the CDR3 is TGCAGCGTTGCTGAGGGGGGTGGTGGCTACACCTTC. The V gene is TRBV29-1, the J gene TRBJ1-2; tentatively, D is TRBD1 (6 bases). The CDR3 loop spans 12 amino acids. V lost 4 bases and J lost 7, with 13 bases in between. Germline CDR1 reads SQVTM; CDR2 reads ANQGSEA.

J is TRBJ1-4 and V is TRBV5-1; 7 bases match TRBD1. Per the germline V gene, CDR1 is SGHRS and CDR2 is YFSETQ. V trimming: 4 bases; J trimming: 3 bases; junction bases outside the gene matches: 9. The CDR3 runs to 16 residues. CDR3 DNA: TGCGCCAGCAGCCTACAGGGGTTTGTAGCTAATGAAAAACTGTTTTTT. Amino acid sequence: CASSLQGFVANEKLFF.

This clonotype was found many times. The chain combines TRBV4-2 with TRBJ2-6; perhaps TRBD1 as D (7 bases). The germline gives CDR1 LGHNA, CDR2 YNFKEQ. With 1 base removed from V and 2 bases from J, the gap between germline ends came to 12 bases. This CDR3 has 17 amino acids. The CDR3 region is CASSQAGRGAGANVLTF. DNA for the CDR3: TGTGCCAGCAGCCAAGCCGGCAGGGGGGCTGGGGCCAACGTCCTGACTTTC.

This clonotype was recorded at least ten times. V gene TRBV28 combines with J gene TRBJ2-1; D not resolved. This CDR3 is built from 12 residues. Trimming stripped 5 bases from V and 2 bases from J, with 4 bases between. Germline V gene data show CDR1 as MDHEN and CDR2 as SYDVKM. Written as DNA, the CDR3 is TGTGCCAGCAGTGGGGCCTACAATGAGCAGTTCTTC. It encodes CASSGAYNEQFF.

This chain joins TRBV19 and TRBJ1-5; 9 nucleotides align to TRBD1. J gave up 2 bases and V 8 bases, and 13 bases lay outside the gene matches. The CDR3 runs to 17 residues. Germline assignment: CDR1 LNHDA and CDR2 SQIVND (reference sequence). The CDR3 reads CASCPSDRGGGNQPQHF. The CDR3 DNA sequence: TGTGCCAGTTGCCCCTCGGACAGGGGAGGGGGCAATCAGCCCCAGCATTTT. The full variable domain, in which reference TRBV19 and TRBJ1-5 provide the parts outside the CDR3, is DGGITQSPKYLFRKEGQNVTLSCEQNLNHDAMYWYRQDPGQGLRLIYYSQIVNDFQKGDIAEGYSVSREKKESFPLTVTSAQKNPTAFYLCASCPSDRGGGNQPQHFGDGTRLSIL.

The sample holds a few counts of this clonotype. The chain recombines TRBV6-5 with TRBJ2-1; the match to TRBD1 covers 7 bases. The length of the CDR3 is 15 residues. CDR1 is MNHEY and CDR2 is SVGAGI in the germline V gene. The V segment lost 0 bases and the J segment 9 bases; nucleotides outside the gene matches: 8. The CDR3 is CASSYSRTGGGEQFF. In DNA, the CDR3 is TGTGCCAGCAGTTACTCAAGGACAGGCGGTGGTGAGCAGTTCTTC.

V and J are TRBV15 and TRBJ2-5; D is uncertain. From germline, CDR1 is LNHNV and CDR2 YYDKDF (reference sequence). With 1 base removed from V and 4 bases from J, the gap between germline ends came to 7 bases. This CDR3 is 13 amino acids long. CDR3 in amino acids: CATSRVLGETQYF. Here the CDR3 DNA reads TGTGCCACCAGCAGAGTCCTGGGAGAGACCCAGTACTTC.

The chain combines TRBV23-1 with TRBJ1-5; 8 bases agree with TRBD1. TRBV23-1 is given ORF status, its function remaining uncertain. J gave up 5 bases and V 8 bases, and 11 bases lay outside the gene matches. CDR3 length equals 15 residues. CDR3 loop: CASALEGQEYQPQHF. The CDR3 DNA follows: TGCGCCAGCGCCCTAGAGGGACAGGAGTATCAGCCCCAGCATTTT.

About this clonotype: Sequence at one end of the junction differs from germline and may be a read error. The chain combines TRBV7-8 with TRBJ1-5; D ambiguous. There are 13 residues in the CDR3. From germline, CDR1 is SGHVS and CDR2 FQNEAQ. The CDR3 is CANSLDPVQPQHF. In DNA form, the CDR3 reads TGTGCCAACAGCTTAGACCCGGTACAGCCCCAGCATTTT. Full variable domain (rest looked up from reference TRBV7-8 and TRBJ1-5): GAGVSQSPRYKVAKRGQDVALRCDPISGHVSLFWYQQALGQGPEFLTYFQNEAQLDKSGLPSDRFFAERPEGSVSTLKIQRTQQEDSAVYLCANSLDPVQPQHFGDGTRLSIL.

This clonotype was seen more than once but under ten times. The chain employs TRBV11-2 and TRBJ2-3; 7 bases are shared with TRBD1. Trimming at V came to 7 bases and at J to 3 bases, leaving 7 bases not matched to a gene. Germline lookup yields CDR1 SGHAT and CDR2 FQNNGV. This CDR3 has 14 amino acids. CDR3 sequence: CASNPTGWTDTQYF. Written as DNA, the CDR3 is TGTGCCAGCAACCCGACAGGGTGGACAGATACGCAGTATTTT.

The chain couples TRBV29-1 to TRBJ2-3; D gene uncertain. V was clipped by 4 bases and J by 2 bases, with 4 bases between them. Per the germline V gene, CDR1 is SQVTM and CDR2 is ANQGSEA. CDR3 length: 11 amino acids. The CDR3: CSVGITDTQYF. CDR3 nucleotides: TGCAGCGTTGGCATCACAGATACGCAGTATTTT.

This clonotype was counted many times. The chain combines TRBV20-1 with TRBJ2-7; weak D call: TRBD2 (5 bases). With 3 bases removed from V and 0 bases from J, the gap between germline ends came to 9 bases. The germline CDR1 and CDR2 sequences are DFQATT and SNEGSKA (reference sequence). The CDR3 runs to 13 residues. The CDR3 DNA reads as TGCAGTGCTAGGGACTTTAGCTCCTACGAGCAGTACTTC. As protein: CSARDFSSYEQYF.

This clonotype occurred many times. The V gene is TRBV6-6, the J gene TRBJ1-2, with 9 positions matching TRBD1. Per the germline V gene, CDR1 is MNHNY and CDR2 is SVGAGI (reference sequence). V trimming: 5 bases; J trimming: 3 bases; junction bases outside the gene matches: 10. The CDR3 extends over 16 amino acids. The CDR3 DNA follows: TGTGCCAGCAGTGCCCCCTCTCGGACAGGGGACTATGGCTACACCTTC. Encoded protein: CASSAPSRTGDYGYTF.